One sample yielded the 31 T cell receptor beta chains listed below, sequenced in a study of T cell repertoires in cytomegalovirus infection. Their antigen targets remain unknown. In TCRdb, the reads were re-called with MiXCR into one record per CDR3 protein. The table lists 830,000 or so distinct CDR3 sequences, approximately 32% of them singletons, with 12% in the top ten. The sequences come from cultured CD8+ T cells from PBMCs, collected from culture after CMV antigen stimulation. The receptor set was obtained from a human donor in good health (CMV status not recorded). Some clones in this sample may be carry-over from other donors' samples.

V gene TRBV27 combines with J gene TRBJ1-1, with D maybe TRBD1 (5 bases). Germline-derived CDR1 and CDR2 are MNHEY and SMNVEV (reference sequence). With 5 bases removed from V and 0 bases from J, the gap between germline ends came to 13 bases. The CDR3 has 15 residues. CDR3 DNA sequence: TGTGCCAGCAGTCCACTTACGACAGTGAACACTGAAGCTTTCTTT. It translates to CASSPLTTVNTEAFF.

This clonotype was seen a handful of times. The chain joins TRBV4-1 to TRBJ2-1; possible D gene TRBD2, 6 bases. The ends were cut back, 1 base at V and 2 bases at J, with 9 bases in the middle. Germline V gene lookup returns CDR1 MGHRA and CDR2 YSYEKL. The CDR3 extends over 15 amino acids. The CDR3 DNA reads as TGCGCCAGCAGCCAAGGACTAGGCACCTACAATGAGCAGTTCTTC. This encodes CASSQGLGTYNEQFF.

The genes are TRBV6-5 and TRBJ2-3, with D perhaps matching TRBD1 or TRBD2 (5 bases each). This CDR3 contains 14 residues. Trimming took 5 bases from V and 7 from J, leaving 16 bases between them. Germline assignment: CDR1 MNHEY and CDR2 SVGAGI. The CDR3 nucleotides are TGTGCCAGCAGTCCCCGGGACCTACTACATACGCAGTATTTT. Protein product: CASSPRDLLHTQYF.

This clonotype occurred a few times. The gene calls are TRBV27 and TRBJ2-1; TRBD2 matches at 10 bases. V lost 6 bases, J lost 6 bases, and 8 bases stayed unmatched. CDR1 MNHEY and CDR2 SMNVEV come from the germline V gene (reference sequence). The CDR3 is 15 amino acids. As DNA, the CDR3 is TGTGCCAGCAGCGACAGCGGGGGGGGTTTCAATGAGCAGTTCTTC. It codes for CASSDSGGGFNEQFF.

This clonotype was seen many times. J is TRBJ2-1 and V is TRBV6-5; maybe TRBD2 (8 bases). CDR3 length equals 16 residues. V was shortened by 3 bases and J by 3 bases, with 15 bases between the two germline ends. Germline assignment: CDR1 MNHEY and CDR2 SVGAGI. As DNA, the CDR3 is TGTGCCAGCAGTTATGGGACAGCGGGGGACTACAATGAGCAGTTCTTC. Its translation is CASSYGTAGDYNEQFF.

This clonotype was picked up a small number of times. This chain links TRBV5-4 with TRBJ2-2; D is unresolved. The ends were cut back, 0 bases at V and 0 bases at J, with 6 bases in the middle. In germline, CDR1 is SGHNT, CDR2 YYREEE (reference sequence). The CDR3 loop spans 15 amino acids. CDR3 coding DNA: TGTGCCAGCAGCTTGGACCAAACGAACACCGGGGAGCTGTTTTTT. Translation: CASSLDQTNTGELFF.

This clonotype was seen only a few times. The chain joins TRBV20-1 to TRBJ2-1; TRBD2 is a possible D gene (7 bases). The CDR3 has 15 amino acids. V lost 0 bases and J 5 bases, leaving 14 bases between the germline ends. Germline V gene lookup returns CDR1 DFQATT and CDR2 SNEGSKA (reference sequence). In nucleotides, the CDR3 is TGCAGTGCTAGAGAAGTCGGGGGGCTAAACAATGAGCAGTTCTTC. Protein product: CSAREVGGLNNEQFF.

J is TRBJ2-1 and V is TRBV19, with D perhaps matching TRBD1 (6 bases). Germline V gene data show CDR1 as LNHDA and CDR2 as SQIVND (reference sequence). V was shortened by 3 bases and J by 0 bases, with 6 bases between the two germline ends. There are 14 residues in the CDR3. The CDR3 sequence: CASSMDSSYNEQFF. DNA for the CDR3: TGTGCCAGTAGTATGGACAGCTCCTACAATGAGCAGTTCTTC.

The V call is TRBV18, the J call TRBJ1-2; 7 positions agree with TRBD1. The germline gives CDR1 KGHSH, CDR2 LQKENI. This CDR3 region has 17 residues. The trim removed 2 bases at V and 1 base at J, leaving 10 bases unmatched. The CDR3 DNA reads TGTGCCAGCTCACCATACTTCGGGCAGGGGGATAACTATGGCTACACCTTC. This codes for CASSPYFGQGDNYGYTF.

The chain's CDR3 is CASIGTGGHEQYF. CDR3 DNA sequence: TGTGCCAGCATAGGGACGGGTGGGCACGAGCAGTACTTC. The chain uses TRBV2 and TRBJ2-7; possibly TRBD1 or TRBD2 for D (5 bases each). The CDR3 sequence is 13 residues long. CDR1 and CDR2 from the germline V gene are SNHLY and FYNNEI. The V end lost 7 bases, the J end lost 5 bases, and 15 bases lay between the germline ends.

This clonotype showed up just a few times. V gene TRBV19 combines with J gene TRBJ1-1; 7 bases line up with TRBD1. The CDR3 runs to 14 residues. Germline assignment: CDR1 LNHDA and CDR2 SQIVND (reference sequence). The CDR3 DNA reads TGTGCAAGTGCGCCTACAGCAGGGGGGACTGAAGCTTTCTTT. It yields the protein CASAPTAGGTEAFF.

The gene calls are TRBV7-9 and TRBJ1-1; maybe TRBD1 (6 bases). The CDR3 is 12 residues long. CDR1 is SEHNR and CDR2 is FQNEAQ in the germline V gene (reference sequence). The ends were cut back, 5 bases at V and 11 bases at J, with 15 bases in the middle. The CDR3 nucleotides are TGTGCCAGCAGCCGAGACAGGATTGCCGCTTTCTTT. It encodes CASSRDRIAAFF.

CDR3 protein: CASRREGGLATNEQFF. The CDR3 DNA reads as TGCGCCAGCAGGCGAGAGGGGGGACTAGCGACAAATGAGCAGTTCTTC. The gene calls are TRBV4-3 and TRBJ2-1, with TRBD2 identical over 10 bases. The CDR3 is made up of 16 amino acids. Germline loops: CDR1 LGHNA, CDR2 YSLEER. V shed 6 bases and J 7 bases; nucleotides not matched to a gene: 12.

The CDR3 spells CASSFRGGAGYLSDTQYF. CDR3 bases: TGTGCCAGCAGCTTTCGAGGGGGGGCCGGGTATTTGTCAGATACGCAGTATTTT. The J gene is TRBJ2-3, the V gene TRBV6-8, with a possible D match to TRBD2 (7 bases). From germline, CDR1 is MNHGY and CDR2 SAAAGT. This CDR3 has 18 amino acids. V dropped 6 bases and J dropped 4 bases, with 26 bases sitting between them.

This chain joins TRBV24-1 and TRBJ2-1; 14 positions match TRBD2. Per the germline V gene, CDR1 is KGHDR and CDR2 is SFDVKD. The J segment lost 3 bases and the V segment lost 4 bases, leaving 1 base of the junction unmatched. The CDR3 is 16 residues long. In DNA form, the CDR3 reads TGTGCCACCAGTGAGGGGACTAGCGGGGGCTACAATGAGCAGTTCTTC. Its protein is CATSEGTSGGYNEQFF.

The V and J genes are TRBV6-5 and TRBJ2-2; D possibly uses TRBD1 or TRBD2 (5 bases each). Trimming took off 0 bases at V and 4 bases at J, with 12 bases between the two ends. Germline values: CDR1 MNHEY, CDR2 SVGAGI. There are 16 residues in the CDR3. CDR3 bases: TGTGCCAGCAGTTACTCTGTGGGGACGAGCACCGGGGAGCTGTTTTTT. As protein: CASSYSVGTSTGELFF.

Details on this clonotype: The junction differs from germline at one of its ends, possibly a read error. The genes are TRBV4-1 and TRBJ2-1, with 9 bases identical to TRBD2. The CDR3 totals 17 residues. Germline-derived CDR1 and CDR2 are MGHRA and YSYEKL. The CDR3 DNA is TGTGCCAGCAGCCAAGATTTAGCGGGGGCCTATTACAATGAGCAGTTCTTC. Its translation: CASSQDLAGAYYNEQFF.

This rearrangement joins TRBV28 to TRBJ1-5; TRBD1 might be the D (6 bases). This CDR3 comprises 16 residues. CDR1 and CDR2 from the germline V gene are MDHEN and SYDVKM. Trimming removed 7 bases at V and 5 bases at J, with 21 bases between. CDR3 coding DNA: TGTGCCAGCACCCCTTCCGACAGGATGAGGGATCAGCCCCAGCATTTT. Its protein is CASTPSDRMRDQPQHF.

A few counts support this clonotype. The CDR3 DNA is TGTGCCACCAGCAGAGCACGGGGGGGTCCTACCGGGGAGCTGTTTTTT. It encodes CATSRARGGPTGELFF. The chain carries TRBV15 and TRBJ2-2, with 8 bases lining up with TRBD2. CDR1 is LNHNV, CDR2 YYDKDF, per germline (reference sequence). The CDR3 runs 16 residues. J was trimmed by 5 bases and V by 1 base; bases with no gene match: 6.

This clonotype was counted ten times or more. The chain joins TRBV7-9 to TRBJ2-1; the D gene is possibly TRBD2 (6 bases). Germline values: CDR1 SEHNR, CDR2 FQNEAQ (reference sequence). V was shortened by 0 bases and J by 4 bases, with 19 bases between the two germline ends. This CDR3 is 18 amino acids long. The CDR3 reads CASSLAVLDGGGYNEQFF. The CDR3, as DNA: TGTGCCAGCAGCTTAGCTGTGCTGGATGGTGGGGGGTACAATGAGCAGTTCTTC.

The chain uses TRBV5-4 and TRBJ1-2; 8 nucleotides align to TRBD1. The ends lost 4 bases at V and 4 bases at J; junction bases unmatched: 6. CDR3 size: 14 residues. Per the germline V gene, CDR1 is SGHNT and CDR2 is YYREEE (reference sequence). CDR3 amino acids: CASSDRQGSYGYTF. For the CDR3, the DNA is TGTGCCAGCAGCGACCGACAGGGGAGCTATGGCTACACCTTC.

This clonotype was recorded a few times. V usage is TRBV7-8 and J usage is TRBJ2-5; D is undetermined. The V gene lost 4 bases and the J gene lost 5 bases, with 8 bases spanning the gap. CDR3 length: 12 amino acids. In germline, CDR1 is SGHVS, CDR2 FQNEAQ. CDR3 amino acids: CASSSLVETQYF. DNA for the CDR3: TGTGCCAGCAGCTCCCTAGTGGAGACCCAGTACTTC.

This clonotype appeared a few times. The CDR3 DNA sequence: TGTGCCAGCAGCCTCACAGGGGACCCCGCGAACACCGGGGAGCTGTTTTTT. The encoded protein is CASSLTGDPANTGELFF. The chain recombines TRBV7-4 with TRBJ2-2, with TRBD1 matching over 7 bases. With V trimmed by 5 bases and J by 0 bases, 9 bases remained unmatched. The CDR3 length is 17 residues. The germline gives CDR1 SGHVT, CDR2 SQSDAQ.

In this sample, this clonotype turned up many times. At one of its ends the junction is not consistent with the germline gene, which may arise from a read error. The CDR3 region has the DNA TGTGCCAGCAGCTTAGGTCGGGGCATGAACACTGAAGCTTTCTTT. Translated, it gives CASSLGRGMNTEAFF. This chain uses TRBV5-1 with TRBJ1-1, with D possibly matching TRBD1 (5 bases). CDR1 is SGHRS and CDR2 is YFSETQ in the germline V gene. The CDR3 loop spans 15 amino acids.

The V and J genes are TRBV10-1 and TRBJ2-1; D is perhaps TRBD2 (5 bases). The V gene lost 4 bases and the J gene lost 1 base, with 17 bases spanning the gap. This CDR3 has 17 residues. Germline V gene lookup returns CDR1 WNHNN and CDR2 SYGVQD (reference sequence). The CDR3 nucleotides read TGCGCCAGCAGTGCTAGGAGTACGGGGAAATCCTACAATGAGCAGTTCTTC. Translation: CASSARSTGKSYNEQFF.

On this clonotype itself: This may be a read error, as it is one base from a much larger clone. J is TRBJ2-7 and V is TRBV7-6; D is perhaps TRBD1 (6 bases). Germline CDR1 is SGHVS and CDR2 is FNYEAQ. The CDR3 runs to 15 residues. The CDR3, as DNA: TGTGCCGGCAGCTTAGGGTCAGGGGACAACTACGAGCAGTACTTC. It encodes CAGSLGSGDNYEQYF.

This clonotype has only a few counts. The V gene is TRBV7-2, the J gene TRBJ2-5; 7 bases are a match to TRBD1. Per the germline V gene, CDR1 is SGHTA and CDR2 is FQGNSA. The CDR3 covers 14 residues. V was pared by 2 bases and J by 5 bases, with 5 bases of the junction left unmatched. This chain's CDR3 is CASSLNRGVETQYF. The DNA for the CDR3 is TGTGCCAGCAGCTTAAACAGGGGCGTGGAGACCCAGTACTTC.

The CDR3 nucleotides are TGTGCCAGCAGCTCTTACAGTAACACCGGGGAGCTGTTTTTT. Its translation: CASSSYSNTGELFF. This chain uses TRBV11-3 with TRBJ2-2, with D unresolved. CDR1 is SGHNT, CDR2 YENEEA, per germline. CDR3 length: 14 amino acids. V lost 4 bases and J lost 2, with 8 bases in between.

There are a few counts of this clonotype. V gene TRBV4-1 combines with J gene TRBJ1-4, with 8 positions matching TRBD1. J was trimmed by 7 bases and V by 0 bases; bases with no gene match: 10. Germline loops: CDR1 MGHRA, CDR2 YSYEKL. The CDR3 totals 17 residues. This CDR3 is CASSQDPTGVLGEKLFF. CDR3 in DNA: TGCGCCAGCAGCCAAGATCCGACAGGGGTTTTAGGTGAAAAACTGTTTTTT.

In its sample, this clonotype was seen a few times. CDR3 nucleotide sequence: TGTGCCACCAGCAGAGTTTCCCCATGGGAGTTAGGCGATGAGCAGTTCTTC. Its translation is CATSRVSPWELGDEQFF. The chain carries TRBV15 and TRBJ2-1, with D tentatively TRBD2 (5 bases). Germline values: CDR1 LNHNV, CDR2 YYDKDF (reference sequence). The V and J ends lost 1 base and 8 bases respectively, with 21 bases between them. The CDR3 consists of 17 residues.

This clonotype was seen ten or more times. The genes are TRBV25-1 and TRBJ2-5; the match to TRBD1 covers 7 bases. Trimming took 6 bases from V and 1 from J; bases not matched to a gene: 5. This CDR3 has 14 residues. Germline CDR1 and CDR2: MGHDK and SYGVNS. CDR3 sequence: CASRRTGTQETQYF. The CDR3 region has the DNA TGTGCCAGCAGGAGGACAGGTACCCAAGAGACCCAGTACTTC.